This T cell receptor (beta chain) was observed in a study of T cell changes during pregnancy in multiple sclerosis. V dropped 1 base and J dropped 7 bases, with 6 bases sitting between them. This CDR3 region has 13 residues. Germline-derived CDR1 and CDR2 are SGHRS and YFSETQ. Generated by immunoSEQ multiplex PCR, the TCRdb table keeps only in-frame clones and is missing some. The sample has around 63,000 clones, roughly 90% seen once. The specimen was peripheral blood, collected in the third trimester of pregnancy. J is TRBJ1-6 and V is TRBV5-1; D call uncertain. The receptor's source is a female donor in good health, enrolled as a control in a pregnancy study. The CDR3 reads CASSLTENSPLHF. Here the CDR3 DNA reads TGCGCCAGCAGCTTGACAGAGAATTCACCCCTCCACTTT.